This TCR beta chain was identified during a study of shared clonotypes between healthy human individuals (dated by TCRdb to 2018 to 2020). About the investigation overall: The cohort comprised two women and a few men aged 18 to 49 years. Per donor, three plates each were used for CD4 naive and CD4 memory, two for CD8 naive, and one for CD8 memory. To estimate repertoire size and how much clonotype sharing occurs between individuals, the study deeply sequenced the blood TCR repertoires of roughly 5 healthy adults. Libraries were prepared and TCR repertoires were sequenced by different laboratories using diverse techniques, in order to increase sequencing depth and limit assay-specific biases. Per donor, leukapheresis produced somewhere between about 0.94 and 9 billion PBMCs. The research as a whole found: Sampling was limited to blood, and TCR repertoires in tissue likely differ from TCR repertoires in blood. Estimated clonotype richness was generally larger for naive than for memory subsets. Because the study included only a small number of donors, the genetic and exposure-history diversity represented was limited. About 4.5% of naive CD4, approximately 3.7% of naive CD8, around 2.3% of memory CD4, and 0.35% to 0.4% of memory CD8 clonotypes were shared across several donors. Clonotypes shared by all four sorted-subset donors showed higher generation probabilities than non-shared clonotypes. Pairwise subsampling indicated that sequencing depth was expected to affect the degree of clonotype sharing among donors. Incomplete sequencing was indicated by rarefaction of sorted-subset datasets, despite the large sequencing depth.

The donors were healthy, HIV-negative adults with no recently reported acute infections or vaccinations. All donors were Caucasian adults living in Nashville, Tennessee, USA. CD4+ T cells were enriched by magnetic negative selection; naive cells were then positively selected on CD45RA, and the negative fraction formed the memory subset. Blood was obtained by leukapheresis, after which PBMCs were separated by Ficoll-Histopaque density gradient centrifugation and cryopreserved in liquid nitrogen vapor phase. Analytical flow cytometry was used to check the purity and quantity of each magnetically sorted T cell population. Genomic DNA was isolated from each sorted fraction and quantified by UV absorbance on a Nanodrop 2000c. Concerning this clone itself: Its antigen remains unidentified. No base qualities exist here, and no much larger clone lies one base off it.

Using the deep immunoSEQ assay, multiplex PCR amplified TCR CDR3 regions from genomic DNA. For each cell subset, the extracted genomic DNA was distributed evenly across all wells of several immunoSEQ 96-well plates, and each plate served as one replicate. For sorted subsets, approximately 210 ng of genomic DNA, equivalent to around 31,000 T cell genomes, went into each replicate PCR. Purified libraries were measured with a Qubit 3.0 fluorometer, size-checked on a Bioanalyzer 2100, and measured again with the KAPA Library Quantification kit. Each immunoSEQ 96-well plate was sequenced on its own single-read 150-cycle Illumina NextSeq 550 flow cell. The original methods were these. Because only junctional sequences without quality scores were contained in the immunoSEQ output, filtering matching that applied to full-length reads could not be performed. Sequences were annotated with PyIR, a Python wrapper for IgBLAST v1.9, using IMGT germline references to assign V/J genes and CDR3. Any read was removed if the V/J assignment was weak (E-value above 1e-6), the CDR3 was missing, or the read contained stop codons, out-of-frame junctions, or ambiguous translated residues. V3J clonotypes were defined as sequences sharing the same inferred V gene, J gene, and CDR3 amino acid sequence. To compute the percentage overlap between repertoires, the number of shared unique clonotypes was divided by the size of the smaller repertoire. Repertoire richness was assessed with RTK rarefaction, the Chao1 estimator, and Recon v2.1 estimates of unobserved clonotypes. Generation probabilities for all TCRbeta clonotypes obtained by the gDNA method from a few donors were computed using OLGA. As stored in TCRdb, this immuneACCESS dataset retains in-frame rearrangements with V and J assigned. A fraction of the clones does not appear; measured against another copy, unresolved V genes explain less than half of the discrepancy, and the remainder lacks a known reason. V, J and clone size reflect that table, while D and trimming were determined from the DNA. Recorded for this sample are about 1 million clones; under 80% of them occurred a single time. The ten most abundant clones make up approximately 1.5% of the sample.

The germline V gene yields SGHRS for CDR1 and YFSETQ for CDR2. At the junction V is shortened by 7 bases and J by 3 bases; bases outside the gene matches: 3. The CDR3, from cysteine to phenylalanine, totals 14 residues. The only DNA kept is the CDR3, 42 bases in frame from the first base. The specimen sequenced was memory CD4+ T cells sorted from blood. Sample cell subset or site, as interpreted from the label and publication: CD45RA-negative fraction. This clonotype originated in a young man in good health. This sequence uses TRBV5-1 and TRBJ2-5; 13 nucleotides in the junction match TRBD2. The DNA sequence is TGCGCCAGCTCAACTAGCGGGGGGGAAGAGACCCAGTACTTC. Its amino acids are CASSTSGGEETQYF.